The clone carrying this T cell receptor beta chain came up many times. The data stem from a study of neurological immune-mediated disorders. The junction had 9 bases not matched to a gene; V was cut back by 6 bases and J by 3 bases. The CDR3 length is 15 residues. Germline CDR1 and CDR2: SQVTM and ANQGSEA. With 10-nucleotide random UMIs included, cDNA was synthesized by 5'RACE. TCRdb called the 5' RACE reads again in MiXCR, with one record for every CDR3 protein. The sample consists of tens of thousands of distinct CDR3 sequences, 13% of them appearing once. Noted time point: technical triplicate 1. The T cells used for sorted libraries numbered about a million, either CD4+ or CD8+.

The sample taken for sequencing was CD4+ T cells from blood. This chain links TRBV29-1 with TRBJ1-4, with 8 bases matching TRBD1. The sequence came from a female donor with HTLV-1-associated myelopathy (HAM/TSP). The CDR3 DNA sequence: TGCAGCGTCCGCGGTCAGACAGGGGCTAATGAAAAACTGTTTTTT. Protein sequence: CSVRGQTGANEKLFF.